The T cell receptor (beta chain) under discussion was sequenced for a study of response to subunit inactivated influenza vaccine. The germline V gene encodes CDR1 MNHEY and CDR2 SMNVEV (reference sequence). With V trimmed by 5 bases and J by 5 bases, 13 bases remained unmatched. The CDR3 sequence is 16 residues long. TCRdb itself ran the RT-PCR reads through MiXCR, one entry per CDR3 protein. The sample has about 540,000 distinct CDR3 sequences, approximately 22% seen once. This sample also appeared in a second study, on T cells expressing NK-cell markers. Per that study: What made the TCR beta cDNA was 5'RACE template switching with UMIs. A handful of donors likewise had their CD3+CD56-NKG2C+ fraction led by these clonotypes.

The sequence was obtained from a man aged 45 to 65 who received an inactivated influenza vaccine. This rearrangement joins TRBV27 to TRBJ2-7; 9 bases line up with TRBD1. The material was CD4+ T cells sorted from PBMCs, obtained less than 13 days after vaccination. Written as DNA, the CDR3 is TGTGCCAGCAGTCGGAGCCGGGACAGGGTCGATCACGAGCAGTACTTC. This codes for CASSRSRDRVDHEQYF.